This TCR beta chain was documented in a study of T cell changes during pregnancy in multiple sclerosis. The V gene lost 0 bases and the J gene lost 4 bases, with 12 bases spanning the gap. Germline V gene sequence: CDR1 SGDLS, CDR2 YYNGEE. The CDR3 runs 15 residues. Repertoires were generated with immunoSEQ multiplex PCR, while TCRdb's copy carries only in-frame clones and drops some. Of 30,000 to 35,000 clones listed, 85% to 90% are singletons. The material was CD8+ T cells from peripheral blood mononuclear cells, obtained before pregnancy. J is TRBJ2-3 and V is TRBV9, with D hard to call. This clonotype was sampled from a female donor with multiple sclerosis, enrolled in a pregnancy study. CDR3 loop: CASSVGLEIADTQYF. CDR3 coding DNA: TGTGCCAGCAGCGTAGGCCTAGAGATAGCAGATACGCAGTATTTT.